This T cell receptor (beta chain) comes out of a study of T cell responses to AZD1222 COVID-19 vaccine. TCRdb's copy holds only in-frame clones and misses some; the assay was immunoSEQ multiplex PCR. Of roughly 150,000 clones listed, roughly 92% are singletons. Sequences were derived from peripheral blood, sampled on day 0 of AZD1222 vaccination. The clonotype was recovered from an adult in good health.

The CDR3 here is CASSPEQTNTEAFF. CDR3 DNA: TGTGCCAGCTCACCAGAACAGACAAACACTGAAGCTTTCTTT. The rearrangement uses TRBV18 and TRBJ1-1; unclear D gene. The germline gives CDR1 KGHSH, CDR2 LQKENI. The CDR3 totals 14 residues. V was shortened by 2 bases and J by 2 bases, with 9 bases between the two germline ends.